Below, one T cell receptor (beta chain) is given with its context. Antigen specificity is unknown. The entry originates in a study of T cells in Graves' hyperthyroidism and ophthalmopathy. Background on the study: Peripheral blood was secured at the point of initial diagnosis, before any treatment.

Overall study results and limits: Model predictions of ophthalmopathy came a median around 6.5 months before onset. Most thyroid clonotypes expanded above 0.001 were also detected in blood.

RNA transcripts were the template for amplifying TCR beta CDR3 regions. With the HTBI primer set, the TCR CDR3 went through a first round of RT-PCR. TCRdb passed the multiplex PCR reads through MiXCR, listing each CDR3 protein once. The sample shows around 490,000 distinct CDR3 sequences, 20% of them seen only once. The sequenced material came from blood. The origin of this receptor is a man in his forties with Graves' ophthalmopathy.

CDR3 nucleotide sequence: TGTGCCAGCAGCCATTGTACTAGCGGGAACCAAGAGACCCAGTACTTC. It translates to CASSHCTSGNQETQYF. The J gene is TRBJ2-5, the V gene TRBV3-2; the DNA was not used to check the table's D call, TRBD2. TRBV3-2 is described as a pseudogene. The CDR3 has 16 amino acids.